The 23 T cell receptor beta chains below come from one sample, sequenced in a study of radiation and T cells in renal cell carcinoma. Sequencing used immunoSEQ multiplex PCR; TCRdb keeps in-frame clones, though not all of them. Altogether some 150,000 clones are present, 80% to 90% being singletons, with the ten largest covering roughly 13%. The sample's time point: blood 2 weeks post-SBRT. As to treatment: 15 Gy SBRT to primary tumor, nephrectomy 4 weeks later. Sequenced here: blood, sampled from a patient whose treatment included radiotherapy and nephrectomy. Receptors were obtained from a woman in her 50s with renal cell carcinoma.

The chain has TRBV5-1 and TRBJ2-6; D may be TRBD1 or TRBD2 (6 bases each). The length of the CDR3 is 17 residues. Looked up from germline, CDR1 is SGHRS and CDR2 is YFSETQ. V was shortened by 1 base and J by 4 bases, with 15 bases between the two germline ends. For the CDR3, the DNA is TGCGCCAGCAGCTTGAAAAGGGGGGCGGCCGGGGCCAACGTCCTGACTTTC. The encoded protein is CASSLKRGAAGANVLTF.

V and J are TRBV5-1 and TRBJ2-6, with D maybe TRBD1 (6 bases). The CDR3 sequence is 18 residues long. Trimming left V 3 bases short and J 0 bases short, with 16 bases between. Germline V gene lookup returns CDR1 SGHRS and CDR2 YFSETQ. CDR3 amino acids: CASSSGHAALSGANVLTF. In DNA, the CDR3 is TGCGCCAGCAGCTCGGGACACGCTGCTCTCTCTGGGGCCAACGTCCTGACTTTC.

The chain recombines TRBV25-1 with TRBJ1-4; TRBD1 matches at 11 bases. The length of the CDR3 is 15 residues. From germline, CDR1 is MGHDK and CDR2 SYGVNS. The ends lost 2 bases at V and 8 bases at J; junction bases unmatched: 4. The CDR3 sequence: CASSEGQGAWEKLFF. The CDR3 bases are TGTGCCAGCAGTGAAGGACAGGGGGCTTGGGAAAAACTGTTTTTT. Complete variable domain (other parts from reference TRBV25-1 and TRBJ1-4): EADIYQTPRYLVIGTGKKITLECSQTMGHDKMYWYQQDPGMELHLIHYSYGVNSTEKGDLSSESTVSRIRTEHFPLTLESARPSHTSQYLCASSEGQGAWEKLFFGSGTQLSVL.

The CDR3 protein is CASSSLRTYGGGGYTF. The CDR3 nucleotides read TGTGCCAGCAGTTCCCTACGAACCTACGGTGGGGGGGGCTACACCTTC. V is TRBV6-5 and J is TRBJ1-2; D may be TRBD1 (5 bases). The germline CDR1 and CDR2 sequences are MNHEY and SVGAGI. This CDR3 region has 16 residues. Trimming pared 4 bases from V and 8 bases from J, leaving 23 bases between.

This chain uses TRBV19 with TRBJ2-2; D possibly corresponds to TRBD2 (6 bases). This CDR3 spans 15 amino acids. Trimming took 7 bases from V and 1 from J, leaving 13 bases between them. Germline V gene sequence: CDR1 LNHDA, CDR2 SQIVND (reference sequence). The chain's CDR3 is CASTRGRRNTGELFF. The CDR3 nucleotides are TGTGCCAGTACCCGGGGGAGGAGGAACACCGGGGAGCTGTTTTTT.

The chain recombines TRBV21-1 with TRBJ1-1. TRBV21-1 is an annotated pseudogene. The CDR3 runs 12 residues. This chain's CDR3 is CASSKGNTEAFF. DNA for the CDR3: TGTGCCAGCAGCAAAGGGAACACTGAAGCTTTCTTT.

This clone occurred a few times. The V gene is TRBV30, the J gene TRBJ1-1; no clear D. The germline V and J ends were trimmed by 2 bases and 1 base, with 8 bases remaining between them. The germline V gene encodes CDR1 GTSNPN and CDR2 SVGIG (reference sequence). The CDR3 length is 13 residues. CDR3 sequence: CAWSSQSNTEAFF. Written as DNA, the CDR3 is TGTGCCTGGAGTAGCCAGTCGAACACTGAAGCTTTCTTT.

The chain joins TRBV11-1 to TRBJ2-2, with D uncertain. Germline V CDR1 and CDR2: SGHAT, FQDESV (reference sequence). Trimming removed 0 bases from V and 5 bases from J, with 10 bases in between. This CDR3 contains 15 residues. The CDR3 is CASSLAGVTTGELFF. The CDR3 DNA reads as TGTGCCAGCAGCTTAGCTGGGGTGACTACCGGGGAGCTGTTTTTT.

This chain joins TRBV5-6 and TRBJ2-3, with 13 bases fitting TRBD2. This CDR3 is built from 16 residues. V shed 2 bases and J 7 bases; nucleotides not matched to a gene: 7. Germline V lookup: CDR1 SGHDT, CDR2 YYEEEE. In nucleotides, the CDR3 is TGTGCCAGCAGCTTCTCCGGGACTAGCGGGGCCTATACGCAGTATTTT. It encodes CASSFSGTSGAYTQYF.

This clone has a handful of counts. The chain uses TRBV19 and TRBJ2-1; a possible D gene is TRBD1 (5 bases). CDR1 is LNHDA, CDR2 SQIVND, per germline (reference sequence). The CDR3 totals 15 residues. Trimming removed 2 bases at V and 5 bases at J, with 13 bases between. Here the CDR3 DNA reads TGTGCCAGTAGTATATGGCAGGGTGGGAACAATGAGCAGTTCTTC. Translating gives CASSIWQGGNNEQFF.

This chain joins TRBV29-1 and TRBJ1-2; D is perhaps TRBD1 (6 bases). CDR3 length: 15 amino acids. Germline-derived CDR1 and CDR2 are SQVTM and ANQGSEA. V was clipped by 4 bases and J by 0 bases, with 15 bases between them. The CDR3 sequence is CSVARGSLTNYGYTF. CDR3 in DNA: TGCAGCGTTGCTAGGGGGTCGCTAACTAACTATGGCTACACCTTC.

The rearrangement uses TRBV7-9 and TRBJ1-2, with 7 bases lining up with TRBD1. Germline values: CDR1 SEHNR, CDR2 FQNEAQ (reference sequence). V lost 5 bases, J lost 1 base, and 16 bases stayed unmatched. The CDR3 loop spans 18 amino acids. CDR3 amino acids: CASSRTSQPGTDNYGYTF. In DNA, the CDR3 is TGTGCCAGCAGCCGTACTTCCCAGCCCGGGACAGATAACTATGGCTACACCTTC.

This rearrangement joins TRBV6-6 to TRBJ1-1, with 9 bases aligning to TRBD1. V was pared by 2 bases and J by 10 bases, with 8 bases of the junction left unmatched. The CDR3 runs to 14 residues. Germline V gives CDR1 MNHNY, CDR2 SVGAGI (reference sequence). CDR3 residues: CASSYVGTGTIAFF. CDR3 bases: TGTGCCAGCAGTTACGTTGGGACAGGGACGATAGCTTTCTTT.

This clone was observed once. The J gene is TRBJ1-2, the V gene TRBV6-6; a possible D gene is TRBD1 (6 bases). This CDR3 contains 13 residues. V was clipped by 6 bases and J by 2 bases, with 10 bases between them. The germline V gene encodes CDR1 MNHNY and CDR2 SVGAGI (reference sequence). CDR3 sequence reads: CASSPTGNYGYTF. The CDR3 DNA is TGTGCCAGCAGCCCTACAGGGAACTATGGCTACACCTTC.

The CDR3 sequence is CASAEAYEQYF. CDR3 DNA: TGTGCCAGCGCGGAGGCCTACGAGCAGTACTTC. The rearrangement links TRBV2 to TRBJ2-7, with D maybe TRBD2 (5 bases). The V end was cut by 8 bases, the J end by 2 bases, with 7 bases between. CDR1 is SNHLY, CDR2 FYNNEI, per germline. The CDR3 covers 11 residues.

This clone has only one observation. The gene calls are TRBV7-6 and TRBJ1-6; 8 nucleotides align to TRBD1. Trimming cost V 1 base and J 7 bases; bases outside gene matches: 9. Germline lookup yields CDR1 SGHVS and CDR2 FNYEAQ. The CDR3 covers 17 residues. In nucleotides, the CDR3 is TGTGCCAGCAGCTTAGTGGGGGGGACAGGTGGAAATTCACCCCTCCACTTT. Amino acids: CASSLVGGTGGNSPLHF.

The chain uses TRBV11-2 and TRBJ1-3, with 7 bases lining up with TRBD1. This CDR3 has 15 residues. The trim removed 5 bases at V and 3 bases at J, leaving 7 bases unmatched. The germline gives CDR1 SGHAT, CDR2 FQNNGV. The CDR3 spells CASSRTGTSGNTIYF. The CDR3 region has the DNA TGTGCCAGCAGCCGGACAGGAACGAGTGGAAACACCATATATTTT. The full variable domain, completed using reference TRBV11-2 and TRBJ1-3, is EAGVAQSPRYKIIEKRQSVAFWCNPISGHATLYWYQQILGQGPKLLIQFQNNGVVDDSQLPKDRFSAERLKGVDSTLKIQPAKLEDSAVYLCASSRTGTSGNTIYFGEGSWLTVV.

The CDR3 DNA is TGTGCCAGTACCGGGAGTCCCGGGGAGCTGTTTTTT. It is translated as CASTGSPGELFF. This chain links TRBV7-2 with TRBJ2-2; possibly TRBD2 for D (6 bases). This CDR3 has 12 amino acids. Trimming took off 9 bases at V and 6 bases at J, with 11 bases between the two ends. CDR1 is SGHTA, CDR2 FQGNSA, per germline.

The chain has TRBV4-1 and TRBJ1-4; D may be TRBD1 (5 bases). The germline V gene encodes CDR1 MGHRA and CDR2 YSYEKL. Between the trimmed V and J ends, which lost 2 bases and 5 bases, there was a span of 21 bases. This CDR3 is 18 amino acids long. CDR3 residues: CASSQKPSRTRLNEKLFF. In DNA, the CDR3 is TGCGCCAGCAGCCAAAAACCCAGCCGGACAAGATTAAATGAAAAACTGTTTTTT.

V is TRBV13 and J is TRBJ1-3; D is ambiguous. This CDR3 has 16 amino acids. Per germline, CDR1 PRHDT and CDR2 FYEKMQ (reference sequence). The V gene lost 1 base and the J gene lost 2 bases, with 12 bases spanning the gap. CDR3 protein: CASSLDAAFAGNTIYF. CDR3 nucleotides: TGTGCCAGCAGCTTAGATGCGGCGTTTGCTGGAAACACCATATATTTT.

In nucleotides, the CDR3 is TGCGCCAGCAGCTTGGGAGCAACTAATGAAAAACTGTTTTTT. Its translation is CASSLGATNEKLFF. The chain carries TRBV5-1 and TRBJ1-4; no clear D gene. The CDR3 is 14 residues long. Germline V lookup: CDR1 SGHRS, CDR2 YFSETQ. Trimming took 0 bases from V and 0 from J, leaving 3 bases between them.

The chain couples TRBV7-2 to TRBJ1-5; D gene unclear. Trimming stripped 5 bases from V and 5 bases from J, with 13 bases between. Germline loops: CDR1 SGHTA, CDR2 FQGNSA. The CDR3 has 14 residues. CDR3 protein: CASSRTALDQPQHF. The CDR3 region has the DNA TGTGCCAGCAGCCGCACAGCCTTAGATCAGCCCCAGCATTTT.

In its sample, this clone was seen once. V gene TRBV19 combines with J gene TRBJ1-1; D is undetermined. The germline V gene encodes CDR1 LNHDA and CDR2 SQIVND (reference sequence). Trimming shortened V by 4 bases and J by 4 bases, and 13 bases separated the two germline ends. The CDR3 totals 14 residues. CDR3 bases: TGTGCCAGTAGTAACGGGGTGGGGAGCACTGAAGCTTTCTTT. Amino acids: CASSNGVGSTEAFF.